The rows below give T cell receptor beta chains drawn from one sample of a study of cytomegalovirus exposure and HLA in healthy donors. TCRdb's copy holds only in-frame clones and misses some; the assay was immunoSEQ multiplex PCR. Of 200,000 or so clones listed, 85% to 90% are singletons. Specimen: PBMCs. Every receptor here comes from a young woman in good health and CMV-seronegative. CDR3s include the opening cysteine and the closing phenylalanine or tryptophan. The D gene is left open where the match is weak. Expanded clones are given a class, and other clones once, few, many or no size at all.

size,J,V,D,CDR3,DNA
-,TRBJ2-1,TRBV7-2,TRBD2,CASSSGTSGSHREWFF,TGTGCCAGCAGCTCCGGGACTAGCGGGAGTCACCGGGAATGGTTCTTC
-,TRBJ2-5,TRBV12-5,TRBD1,CASGTGTGDQETQYF,TGTGCTAGTGGAACCGGGACAGGGGACCAAGAGACCCAGTACTTC
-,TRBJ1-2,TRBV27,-,CASSPVARHWYGYTF,TGTGCCAGCAGTCCTGTGGCCCGCCATTGGTATGGCTACACCTTC
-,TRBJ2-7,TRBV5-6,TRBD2,CASSLESGISVQYF,TGTGCCAGCAGCTTGGAAAGCGGGATCTCTGTGCAGTACTTC
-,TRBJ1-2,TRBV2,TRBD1,CASRDDRGSYGYTF,TGTGCCAGCAGGGACGACAGGGGCTCGTATGGCTACACCTTC
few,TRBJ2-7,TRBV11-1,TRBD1,CASSLRGQGYEQYF,TGTGCCAGCAGCTTAAGGGGACAGGGCTACGAGCAGTACTTC
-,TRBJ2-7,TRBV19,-,CASSDGENYEQYF,TGTGCCAGTAGTGACGGAGAAAACTACGAGCAGTACTTC
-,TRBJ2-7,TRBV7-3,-,CASSLHRSYEQYF,TGTGCCAGCAGCTTACACCGCAGCTACGAGCAGTACTTC
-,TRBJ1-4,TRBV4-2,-,CASSQEGIGAYEKLFF,TGTGCCAGCAGCCAAGAAGGGATAGGGGCCTATGAAAAACTGTTTTTT
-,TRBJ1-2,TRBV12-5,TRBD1,CASGILTGGLIYGYTF,TGTGCTAGTGGTATACTGACAGGGGGGTTAATCTATGGCTACACCTTC
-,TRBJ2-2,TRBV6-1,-,CASSELKSAGELFF,TGTGCCAGCAGTGAACTTAAATCAGCCGGGGAGCTGTTTTTT
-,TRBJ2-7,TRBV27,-,CASGFTGLDEQYF,TGTGCCAGCGGGTTTACAGGGCTGGACGAGCAGTACTTC
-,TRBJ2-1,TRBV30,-,CAWSVTSRHNEQFF,TGTGCCTGGAGTGTCACTAGCAGACACAATGAGCAGTTCTTC
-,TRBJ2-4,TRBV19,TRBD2,CASRRLAGESNIQYF,TGTGCCAGTAGGAGGCTAGCGGGAGAGTCGAACATTCAGTACTTC
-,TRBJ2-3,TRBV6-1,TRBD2,CASDSSGRITDTQYF,TGTGCCAGCGACTCTAGCGGGAGGATAACAGATACGCAGTATTTT
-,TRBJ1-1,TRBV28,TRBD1,CASTPRTGNTEAFF,TGTGCCAGCACACCCCGGACAGGGAACACTGAAGCTTTCTTT
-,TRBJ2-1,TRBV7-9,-,CASSPLLAPGEQFF,TGTGCCAGCAGCCCGCTACTAGCTCCGGGGGAGCAGTTCTTC
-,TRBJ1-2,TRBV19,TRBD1,CASKSPGQGSFYGYTF,TGTGCCAGTAAAAGCCCGGGACAGGGCTCTTTCTATGGCTACACCTTC
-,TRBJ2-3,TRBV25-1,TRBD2,CASSASGSKNTQYF,TGTGCCAGCAGTGCCAGCGGGAGTAAGAATACGCAGTATTTT
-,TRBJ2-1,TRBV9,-,CASSANPGRTNYNEQFF,TGTGCCAGCAGCGCTAACCCCGGGAGAACGAACTACAATGAGCAGTTCTTC
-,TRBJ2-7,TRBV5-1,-,CASSLVGTRVPEQYF,TGCGCCAGCAGCTTGGTTGGCACTAGAGTCCCCGAGCAGTACTTC
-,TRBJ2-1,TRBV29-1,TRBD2,CSVVASGGRFEEQFF,TGCAGCGTTGTCGCTAGCGGGGGCCGGTTTGAGGAGCAGTTCTTC
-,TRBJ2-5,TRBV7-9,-,CASSLGRDQETQYF,TGTGCCAGCAGCTTGGGCCGCGACCAAGAGACCCAGTACTTC